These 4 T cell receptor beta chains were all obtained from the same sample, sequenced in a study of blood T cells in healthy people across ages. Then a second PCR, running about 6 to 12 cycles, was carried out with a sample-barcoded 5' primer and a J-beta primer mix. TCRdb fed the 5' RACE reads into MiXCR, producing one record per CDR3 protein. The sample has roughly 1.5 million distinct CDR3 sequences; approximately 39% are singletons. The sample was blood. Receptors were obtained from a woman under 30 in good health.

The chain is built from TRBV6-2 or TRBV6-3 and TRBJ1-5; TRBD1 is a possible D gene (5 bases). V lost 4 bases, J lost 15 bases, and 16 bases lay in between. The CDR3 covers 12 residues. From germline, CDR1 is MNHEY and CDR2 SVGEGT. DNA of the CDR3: TGTGCCAGCAGTTTCGACAGAGCGCCGCGGCATTTT. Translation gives CASSFDRAPRHF.

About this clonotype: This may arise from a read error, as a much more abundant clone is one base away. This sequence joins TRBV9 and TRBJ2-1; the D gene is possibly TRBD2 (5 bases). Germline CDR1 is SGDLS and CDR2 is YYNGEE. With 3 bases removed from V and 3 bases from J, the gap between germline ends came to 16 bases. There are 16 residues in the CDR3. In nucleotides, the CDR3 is TGTGCCAGCAGCGCACCGGGGAGCCGGATCTACAATGAGCAGTTCTTC. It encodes CASSAPGSRIYNEQFF.

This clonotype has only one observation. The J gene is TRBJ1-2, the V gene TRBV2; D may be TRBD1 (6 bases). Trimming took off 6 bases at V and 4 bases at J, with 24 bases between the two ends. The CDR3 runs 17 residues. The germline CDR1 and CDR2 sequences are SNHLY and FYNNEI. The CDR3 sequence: CASSRFGNLGQVYGYTF. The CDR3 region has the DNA TGTGCCAGCAGCCGGTTCGGGAACCTGGGACAAGTCTATGGCTACACCTTC.

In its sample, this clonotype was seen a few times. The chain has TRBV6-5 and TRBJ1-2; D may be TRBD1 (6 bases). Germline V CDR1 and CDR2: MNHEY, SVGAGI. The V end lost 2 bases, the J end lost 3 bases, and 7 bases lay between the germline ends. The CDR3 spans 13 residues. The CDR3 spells CASSYAGDYGYTF. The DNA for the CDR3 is TGTGCCAGCAGTTACGCAGGGGACTATGGCTACACCTTC.